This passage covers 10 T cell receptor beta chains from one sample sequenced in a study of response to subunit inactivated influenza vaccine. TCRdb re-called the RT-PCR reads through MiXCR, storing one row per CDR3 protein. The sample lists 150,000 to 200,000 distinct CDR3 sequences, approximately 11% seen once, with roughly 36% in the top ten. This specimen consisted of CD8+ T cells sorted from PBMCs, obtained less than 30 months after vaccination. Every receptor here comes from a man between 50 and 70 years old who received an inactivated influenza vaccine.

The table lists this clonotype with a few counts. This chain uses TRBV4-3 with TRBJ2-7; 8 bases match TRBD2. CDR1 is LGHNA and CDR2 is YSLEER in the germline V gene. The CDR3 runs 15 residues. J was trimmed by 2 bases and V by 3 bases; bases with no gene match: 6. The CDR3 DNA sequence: TGCGCCAGCAGCCACTTCGCGGGAGGAACCTACGAGCAGTACTTC. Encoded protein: CASSHFAGGTYEQYF.

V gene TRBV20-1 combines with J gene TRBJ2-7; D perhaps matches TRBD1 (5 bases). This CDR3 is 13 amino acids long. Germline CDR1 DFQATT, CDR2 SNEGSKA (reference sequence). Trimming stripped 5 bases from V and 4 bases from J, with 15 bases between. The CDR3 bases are TGCAGTGCTCCTATGGGCAGGGTGTACGAGCAGTACTTC. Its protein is CSAPMGRVYEQYF.

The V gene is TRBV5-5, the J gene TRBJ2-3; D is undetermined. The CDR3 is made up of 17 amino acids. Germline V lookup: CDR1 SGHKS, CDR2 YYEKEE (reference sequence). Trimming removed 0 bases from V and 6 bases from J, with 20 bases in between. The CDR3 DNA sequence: TGTGCCAGCAGCTTGGAGGTGTCCCTTGGTTTTGAGGATACGCAGTATTTT. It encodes CASSLEVSLGFEDTQYF.

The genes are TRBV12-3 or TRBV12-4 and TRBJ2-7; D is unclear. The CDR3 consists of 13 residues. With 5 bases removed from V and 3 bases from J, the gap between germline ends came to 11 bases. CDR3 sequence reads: CASSVGHHYEQYF. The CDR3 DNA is TGTGCCAGCAGTGTCGGGCACCACTACGAGCAGTACTTC.

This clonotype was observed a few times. CDR3 amino acids: CASSLSGDWDTEAFF. In nucleotides, the CDR3 is TGTGCCAGCAGTTTAAGTGGTGACTGGGACACTGAAGCTTTCTTT. The gene calls are TRBV27 and TRBJ1-1; D is unresolved. Trimming shortened V by 2 bases and J by 3 bases, and 13 bases separated the two germline ends. This CDR3 has 15 residues. Germline V CDR1 and CDR2: MNHEY, SMNVEV (reference sequence).

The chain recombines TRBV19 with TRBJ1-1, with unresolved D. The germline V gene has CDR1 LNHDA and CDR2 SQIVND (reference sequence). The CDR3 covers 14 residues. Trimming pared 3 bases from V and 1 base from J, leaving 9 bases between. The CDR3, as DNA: TGTGCCAGTAGTATCGCGGAGGAGAACACTGAAGCTTTCTTT. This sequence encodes CASSIAEENTEAFF. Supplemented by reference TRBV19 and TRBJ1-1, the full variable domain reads DGGITQSPKYLFRKEGQNVTLSCEQNLNHDAMYWYRQDPGQGLRLIYYSQIVNDFQKGDIAEGYSVSREKKESFPLTVTSAQKNPTAFYLCASSIAEENTEAFFGQGTRLTVV.

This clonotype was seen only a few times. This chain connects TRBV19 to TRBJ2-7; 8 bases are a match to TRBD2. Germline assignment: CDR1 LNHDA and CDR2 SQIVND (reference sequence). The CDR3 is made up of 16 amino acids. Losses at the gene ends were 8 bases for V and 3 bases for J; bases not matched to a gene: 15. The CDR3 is CASWAGGPHPLYEQYF. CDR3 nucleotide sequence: TGTGCCAGTTGGGCGGGGGGCCCACACCCCCTCTACGAGCAGTACTTC.

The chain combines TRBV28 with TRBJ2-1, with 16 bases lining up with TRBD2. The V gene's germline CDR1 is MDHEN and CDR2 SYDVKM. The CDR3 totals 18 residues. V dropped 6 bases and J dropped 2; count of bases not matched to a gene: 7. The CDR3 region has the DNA TGTGCCAGCAGCTGGGGACTAGCGGGAGGGATAACCTACAATGAGCAGTTCTTC. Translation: CASSWGLAGGITYNEQFF.

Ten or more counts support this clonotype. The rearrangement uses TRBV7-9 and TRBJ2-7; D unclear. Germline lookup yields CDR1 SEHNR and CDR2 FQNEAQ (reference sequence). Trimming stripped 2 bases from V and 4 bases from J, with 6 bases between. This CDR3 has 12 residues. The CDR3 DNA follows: TGTGCCAGCAGCTTAAGTTATTACGAGCAGTACTTC. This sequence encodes CASSLSYYEQYF.

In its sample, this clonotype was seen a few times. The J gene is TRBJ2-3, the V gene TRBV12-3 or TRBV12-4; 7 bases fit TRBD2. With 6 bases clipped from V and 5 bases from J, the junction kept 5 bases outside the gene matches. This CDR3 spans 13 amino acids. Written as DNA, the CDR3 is TGTGCCAGCAGCCCGACTAGCCTAGATACGCAGTATTTT. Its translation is CASSPTSLDTQYF.